This entry features one T cell receptor (beta chain) sequence. Its target is not known. Data came from immunoSEQ multiplex PCR; TCRdb stores just in-frame clones and leaves some out. The sample yields 11,000 or so clones, approximately 80% seen once. The data stem from a study of tumor-infiltrating lymphocytes in localized non-small cell lung cancer. Points from the study as a whole: Available tissue quantity limited TCR sequencing to a patient subset. Technical variation could not be separated from intratumor heterogeneity here.

V lost 7 bases and J 1 base, leaving 7 bases between the germline ends. From germline, CDR1 is DFQATT and CDR2 SNEGSKA (reference sequence). The CDR3 spans 11 residues. The V call is TRBV20-1, the J call TRBJ1-1, with unresolved D. This sequence was found in a human donor with non-small cell lung cancer. The sample was uninvolved lung tissue not adjacent to the tumor. The CDR3 DNA sequence: TGCAGTGTTCCGACGAACACTGAAGCTTTCTTT. It codes for CSVPTNTEAFF.